This TCR beta chain stems from a study of OX40 agonist ivuxolimab in advanced cancers. Study summary: As their treatment, patients were administered ivuxolimab, an agonistic anti-OX40 (CD134) antibody. The study reported partial responses in three patients: one hepatocellular carcinoma, two cutaneous melanoma. Study outcomes and limitations: CD4+ and CD8+ blood T cells expanded clonally by week 6 at 0.1 to 3.0 mg/kg.

As concerns this clone: Antigen: not known. Different DNA sequences within this sample yield the same CDR3.

Assay: immunoSEQ multiplex PCR; the TCRdb copy retains only in-frame clones and omits some. Of approximately 97,000 clones in the sample, approximately 87% were seen once. The TCR was taken from an adult with an advanced solid tumor such as melanoma, head and neck, liver or kidney cancer. The sequencing used CD4+ or CD8+ T cells sorted from blood, collected in a trial of the OX40 agonist ivuxolimab.

This CDR3 is CASSLVGQGNEQFF. CDR3 DNA: TGTGCCAGCAGCTTAGTGGGACAGGGGAATGAGCAGTTCTTC. This sequence joins TRBV7-9 and TRBJ2-1; 10 positions match TRBD1. This CDR3 is built from 14 residues. The germline V gene encodes CDR1 SEHNR and CDR2 FQNEAQ (reference sequence). Germline trimming cut 1 base from V and 7 bases from J; bases unmatched to any gene: 1.